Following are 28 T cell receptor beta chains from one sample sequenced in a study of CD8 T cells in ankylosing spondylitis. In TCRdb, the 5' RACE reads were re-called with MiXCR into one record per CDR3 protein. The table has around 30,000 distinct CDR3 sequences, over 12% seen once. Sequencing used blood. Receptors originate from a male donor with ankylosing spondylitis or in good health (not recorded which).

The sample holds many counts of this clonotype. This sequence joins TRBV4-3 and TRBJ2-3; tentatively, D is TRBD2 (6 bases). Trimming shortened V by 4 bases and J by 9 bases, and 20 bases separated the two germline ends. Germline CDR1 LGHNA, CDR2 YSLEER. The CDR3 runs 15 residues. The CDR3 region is CASSPRSSASPTQYF. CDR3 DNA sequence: TGCGCCAGCAGCCCAAGATCTAGCGCGAGCCCAACGCAGTATTTT.

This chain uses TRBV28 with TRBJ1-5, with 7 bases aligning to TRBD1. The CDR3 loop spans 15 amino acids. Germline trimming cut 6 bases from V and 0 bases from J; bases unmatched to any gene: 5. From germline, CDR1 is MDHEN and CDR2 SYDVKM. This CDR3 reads CASRPGTDSNQPQHF. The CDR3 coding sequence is TGTGCCAGCAGGCCCGGGACAGATAGCAATCAGCCCCAGCATTTT.

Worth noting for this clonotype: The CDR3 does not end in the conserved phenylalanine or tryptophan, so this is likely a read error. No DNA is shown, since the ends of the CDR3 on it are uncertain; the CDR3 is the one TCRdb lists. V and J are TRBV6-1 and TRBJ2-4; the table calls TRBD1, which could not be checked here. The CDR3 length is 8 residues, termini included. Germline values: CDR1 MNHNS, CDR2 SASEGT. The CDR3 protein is CASSVRTI.

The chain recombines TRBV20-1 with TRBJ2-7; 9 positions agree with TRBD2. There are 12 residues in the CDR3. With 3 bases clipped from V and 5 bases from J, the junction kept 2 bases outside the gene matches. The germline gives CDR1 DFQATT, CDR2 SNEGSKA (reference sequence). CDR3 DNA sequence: TGCAGTGCTAGTTGGACTAGCGACGAGCAGTACTTC. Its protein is CSASWTSDEQYF.

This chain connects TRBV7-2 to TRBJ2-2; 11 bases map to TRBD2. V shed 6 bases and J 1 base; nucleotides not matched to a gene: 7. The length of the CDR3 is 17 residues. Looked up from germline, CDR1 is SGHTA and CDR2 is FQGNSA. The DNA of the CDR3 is TGTGCCAGCAGACCAACGGGACTAGCGGTGAACACCGGGGAGCTGTTTTTT. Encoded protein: CASRPTGLAVNTGELFF. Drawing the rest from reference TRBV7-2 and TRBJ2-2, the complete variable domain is GAGVSQSPSNKVTEKGKDVELRCDPISGHTALYWYRQSLGQGLEFLIYFQGNSAPDKSGLPSDRFSAERTGGSVSTLTIQRTQQEDSAVYLCASRPTGLAVNTGELFFGEGSRLTVL.

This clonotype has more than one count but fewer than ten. CDR3 region: CSVEDQLVNEQFF. The CDR3 bases are TGCAGCGTTGAAGATCAACTAGTTAATGAGCAGTTCTTC. The chain uses TRBV29-1 and TRBJ2-1; a possible D gene is TRBD2 (5 bases). Deletions cut 0 bases from V and 7 bases from J, with 10 bases between. The CDR3 is 13 residues long. Germline V gives CDR1 SQVTM, CDR2 ANQGSEA.

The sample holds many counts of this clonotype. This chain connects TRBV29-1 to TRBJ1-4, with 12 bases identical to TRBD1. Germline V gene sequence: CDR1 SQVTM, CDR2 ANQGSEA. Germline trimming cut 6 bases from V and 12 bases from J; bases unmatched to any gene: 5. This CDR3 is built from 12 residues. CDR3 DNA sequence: TGCAGCGTGGGACAGGGGGCTTCAGAACTGTTTTTT. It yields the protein CSVGQGASELFF. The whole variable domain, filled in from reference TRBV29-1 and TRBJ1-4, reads SAVISQKPSRDICQRGTSLTIQCQVDSQVTMMFWYRQQPGQSLTLIATANQGSEATYESGFVIDKFPISRPNLTFSTLTVSNMSPEDSSIYLCSVGQGASELFFGSGTQLSVL.

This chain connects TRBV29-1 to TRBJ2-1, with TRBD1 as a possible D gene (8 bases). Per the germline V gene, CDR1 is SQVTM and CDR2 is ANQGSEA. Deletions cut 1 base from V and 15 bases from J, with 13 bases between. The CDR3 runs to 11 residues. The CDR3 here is CSVEVNRGGFF. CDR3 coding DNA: TGCAGCGTTGAAGTCAACAGGGGGGGGTTCTTC.

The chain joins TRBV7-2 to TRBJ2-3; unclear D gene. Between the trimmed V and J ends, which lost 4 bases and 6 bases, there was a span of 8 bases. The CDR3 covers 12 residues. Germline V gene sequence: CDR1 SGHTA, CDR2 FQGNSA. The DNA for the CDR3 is TGTGCCAGCAGCTCCCCCTGGGATACGCAGTATTTT. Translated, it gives CASSSPWDTQYF.

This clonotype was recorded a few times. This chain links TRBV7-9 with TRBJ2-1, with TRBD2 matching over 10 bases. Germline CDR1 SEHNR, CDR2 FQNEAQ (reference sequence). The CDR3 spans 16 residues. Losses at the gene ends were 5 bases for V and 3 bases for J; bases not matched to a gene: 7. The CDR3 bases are TGTGCCAGCAGCATCCTAGCGGGAGTGGACTACAATGAGCAGTTCTTC. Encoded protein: CASSILAGVDYNEQFF.

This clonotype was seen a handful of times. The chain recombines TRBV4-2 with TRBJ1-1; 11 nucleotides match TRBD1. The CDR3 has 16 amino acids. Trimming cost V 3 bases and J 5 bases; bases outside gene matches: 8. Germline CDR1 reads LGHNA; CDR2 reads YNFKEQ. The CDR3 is CASSHGQGARGTEAFF. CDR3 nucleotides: TGTGCCAGCAGCCACGGACAGGGGGCTCGGGGGACTGAAGCTTTCTTT.

The CDR3 bases are TGCAGCGTGGGGCCTTCCTACGAGCAGTACTTC. Protein: CSVGPSYEQYF. The J gene is TRBJ2-7, the V gene TRBV29-1, with D possibly being TRBD1 (5 bases). Looked up from germline, CDR1 is SQVTM and CDR2 is ANQGSEA. The CDR3 loop spans 11 amino acids. V gave up 6 bases and J gave up 1 base, with 7 bases separating them.

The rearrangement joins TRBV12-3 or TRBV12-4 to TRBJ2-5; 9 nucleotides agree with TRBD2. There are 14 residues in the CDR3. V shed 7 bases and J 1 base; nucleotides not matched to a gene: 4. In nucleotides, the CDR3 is TGTGCCAGCACCCGACTAGCGGTCCAAGAGACCCAGTACTTC. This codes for CASTRLAVQETQYF.

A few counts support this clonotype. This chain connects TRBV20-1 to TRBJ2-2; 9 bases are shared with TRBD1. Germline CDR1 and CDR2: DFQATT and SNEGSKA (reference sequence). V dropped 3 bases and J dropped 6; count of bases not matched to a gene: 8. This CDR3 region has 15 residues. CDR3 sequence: CSASIGDRASGELFF. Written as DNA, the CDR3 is TGCAGTGCTAGTATAGGGGACAGGGCCTCCGGGGAGCTGTTTTTT.

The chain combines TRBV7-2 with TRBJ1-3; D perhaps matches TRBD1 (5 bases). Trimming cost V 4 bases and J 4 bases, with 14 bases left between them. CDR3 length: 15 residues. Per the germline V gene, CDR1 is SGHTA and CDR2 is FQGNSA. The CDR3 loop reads CASSSRREGGNTIYF. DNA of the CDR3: TGTGCCAGCAGCTCCCGAAGGGAGGGGGGAAACACCATATATTTT.

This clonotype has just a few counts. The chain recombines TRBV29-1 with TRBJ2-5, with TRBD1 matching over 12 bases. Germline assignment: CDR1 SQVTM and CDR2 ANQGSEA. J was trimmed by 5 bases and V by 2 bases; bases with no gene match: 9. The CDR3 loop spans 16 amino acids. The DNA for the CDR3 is TGCAGCGTTGAACTTGGGACAGGGGGCTTCCGGGAGACCCAGTACTTC. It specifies CSVELGTGGFRETQYF.

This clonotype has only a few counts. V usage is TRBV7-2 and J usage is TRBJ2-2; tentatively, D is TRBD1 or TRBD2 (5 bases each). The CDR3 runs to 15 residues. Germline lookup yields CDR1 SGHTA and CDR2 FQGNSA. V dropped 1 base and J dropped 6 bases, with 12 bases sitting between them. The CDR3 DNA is TGTGCCAGCAGCTTAGGGGACCCCTCGGCCGGGGAGCTGTTTTTT. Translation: CASSLGDPSAGELFF.

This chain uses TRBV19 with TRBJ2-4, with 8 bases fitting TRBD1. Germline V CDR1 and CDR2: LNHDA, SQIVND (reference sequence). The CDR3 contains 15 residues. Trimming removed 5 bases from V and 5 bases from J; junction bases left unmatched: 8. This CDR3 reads CASSGRAGGENIQYF. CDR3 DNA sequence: TGTGCCAGTAGTGGTAGGGCAGGGGGCGAAAACATTCAGTACTTC. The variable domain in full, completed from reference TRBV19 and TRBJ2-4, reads DGGITQSPKYLFRKEGQNVTLSCEQNLNHDAMYWYRQDPGQGLRLIYYSQIVNDFQKGDIAEGYSVSREKKESFPLTVTSAQKNPTAFYLCASSGRAGGENIQYFGAGTRLSVL.

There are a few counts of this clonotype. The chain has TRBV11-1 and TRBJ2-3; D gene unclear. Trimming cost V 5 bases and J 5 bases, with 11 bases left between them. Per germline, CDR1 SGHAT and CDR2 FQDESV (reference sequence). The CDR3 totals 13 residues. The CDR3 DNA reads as TGTGCCAGCAGCCCCCGACATCGAGATACGCAGTATTTT. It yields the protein CASSPRHRDTQYF.

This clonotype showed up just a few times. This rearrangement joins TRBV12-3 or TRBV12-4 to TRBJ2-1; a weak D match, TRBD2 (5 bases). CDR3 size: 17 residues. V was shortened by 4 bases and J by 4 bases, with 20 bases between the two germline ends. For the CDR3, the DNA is TGTGCCAGCAGTTCCCGGTCGAGGGCCGAAGGGTACAATGAGCAGTTCTTC. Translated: CASSSRSRAEGYNEQFF.

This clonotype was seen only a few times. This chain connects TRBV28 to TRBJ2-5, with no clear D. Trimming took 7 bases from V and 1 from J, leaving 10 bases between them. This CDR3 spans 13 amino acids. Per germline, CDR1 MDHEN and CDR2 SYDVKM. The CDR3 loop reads CASTAVIQETQYF. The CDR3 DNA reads TGTGCCAGCACCGCTGTCATCCAAGAGACCCAGTACTTC.

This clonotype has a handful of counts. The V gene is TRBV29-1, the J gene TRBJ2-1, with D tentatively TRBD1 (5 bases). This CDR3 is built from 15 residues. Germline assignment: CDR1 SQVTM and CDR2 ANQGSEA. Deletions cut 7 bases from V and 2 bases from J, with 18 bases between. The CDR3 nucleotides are TGCAGCGCAAAGACAGATACTAATCCCTACAATGAGCAGTTCTTC. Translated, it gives CSAKTDTNPYNEQFF.

The CDR3 DNA follows: TGTGCCTGGGGCCCAGGACTAGCGGAAGAAAACATTCAGTACTTC. Its translation: CAWGPGLAEENIQYF. The chain has TRBV30 and TRBJ2-4; 10 nucleotides line up with TRBD2. V lost 5 bases and J lost 5; bases outside the gene matches: 9. Germline CDR1 GTSNPN, CDR2 SVGIG (reference sequence). The CDR3 covers 15 residues.

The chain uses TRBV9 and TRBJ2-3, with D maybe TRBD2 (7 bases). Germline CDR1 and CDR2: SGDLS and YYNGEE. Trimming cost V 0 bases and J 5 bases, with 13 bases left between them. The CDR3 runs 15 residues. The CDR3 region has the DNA TGTGCCAGCAGCGTAGGGGGGGGGCCGAAAGATACGCAGTATTTT. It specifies CASSVGGGPKDTQYF.

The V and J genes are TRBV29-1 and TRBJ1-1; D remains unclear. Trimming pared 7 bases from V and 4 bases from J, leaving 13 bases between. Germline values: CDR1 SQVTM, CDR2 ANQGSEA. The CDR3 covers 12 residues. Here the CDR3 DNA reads TGCAGCGCCGCGGAACGGGGCACTGAAGCTTTCTTT. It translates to CSAAERGTEAFF. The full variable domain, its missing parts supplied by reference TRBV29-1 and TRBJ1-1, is SAVISQKPSRDICQRGTSLTIQCQVDSQVTMMFWYRQQPGQSLTLIATANQGSEATYESGFVIDKFPISRPNLTFSTLTVSNMSPEDSSIYLCSAAERGTEAFFGQGTRLTVV.

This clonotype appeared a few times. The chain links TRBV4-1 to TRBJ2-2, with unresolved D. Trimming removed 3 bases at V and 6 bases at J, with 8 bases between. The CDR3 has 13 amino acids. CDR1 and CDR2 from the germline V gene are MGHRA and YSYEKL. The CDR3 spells CASSHFGPGELFF. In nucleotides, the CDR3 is TGCGCCAGCAGCCATTTCGGACCCGGGGAGCTGTTTTTT.

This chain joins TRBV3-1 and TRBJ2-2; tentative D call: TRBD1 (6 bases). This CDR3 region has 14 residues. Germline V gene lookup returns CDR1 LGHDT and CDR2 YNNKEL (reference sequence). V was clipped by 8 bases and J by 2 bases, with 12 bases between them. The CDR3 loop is CASWGQGNTGELFF. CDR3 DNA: TGTGCCAGCTGGGGGCAGGGCAACACCGGGGAGCTGTTTTTT.

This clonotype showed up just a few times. CDR3 sequence (DNA): TGTGCCAGCAGTCCCCCTGGGGGACAGGGGCCGAACACTGAAGCTTTCTTT. This sequence encodes CASSPPGGQGPNTEAFF. The chain has TRBV28 and TRBJ1-1; 10 bases line up with TRBD1. The CDR3 has 17 amino acids. CDR1 and CDR2 (germline): MDHEN, SYDVKM. V dropped 5 bases and J dropped 1; count of bases not matched to a gene: 10.